This T cell receptor beta chain was sequenced during a study of cytomegalovirus exposure and HLA in healthy donors (dated by TCRdb to about 2017). Describing the broader study: In an earlier analysis of several hundred of the donors, 276 Gb of sequence data and approximately 100 million unique TCR beta sequences from 150 million to 200 million T cells were reported. Across 300 to 400 genotyped donors of the cohort, an average of roughly 230,000 unique TCR beta nucleotide sequences per donor were sequenced, and roughly a sixth of those sequences were non-productive. Among the approximately 420 genotyped donors, approximately 76% belonged to the genetic ancestry cluster associated with self-reported Caucasian donors. Typing coverage differed by locus: A, B, C, DRB1 and DQB1 were typed in about 620-630 donors, DQA1 in 522, DPA1 in some 570, and DPB1 in 400 to 480. Class I and class II HLA loci were covered by the typing at four-digit resolution. All discovery cohort repertoires had been generated using a single sequencing platform. An early release covering just under 650 HLA-typed donors comprised 300 to 350 gigabases of sequencing data and 85 million or so unique TCR sequences. To study patterns of TCR occurrence, a later analysis re-analyzed previously published TCR beta repertoires from around 700 donors and added high-resolution HLA genotyping. Genome-wide SNP genotypes for about 60% of the 666 donors were used in a later genetic analysis, which treated that subset as a discovery cohort. The study combined high-throughput TCR immunosequencing, statistical association of individual TCRs with disease status, and machine learning to predict cytomegalovirus infection status. In addition to the first cohort of roughly 670 subjects, a separate validation cohort of 120 different subjects was used. Rather than using new phenotypic data, the later analysis identified candidate immune exposures from TCR beta sequences and from how often those sequences occurred across donors. Roughly five DR-DQ haplotypes were treated as single units for association and clustering because of strong linkage in the cohort. The study profiled the T cell repertoires of some 610 subjects by immunosequencing and related them to cytomegalovirus serostatus. Donor age, sex, ethnicity and CMV serostatus were collected together with the repertoire data. An earlier analysis of 450 to 750 of the donors used high-throughput TCR beta sequencing to judge whether each TCR beta V gene segment behaved as functional or pseudogenic. The study aimed to test whether cataloging public T cell receptors could reveal signatures of past pathogen exposure. Overall study outcomes, separate from this receptor: Sequencing depth was assumed to be roughly uniform across donors in the presence/absence analyses, though that assumption may not hold. In a later genetic analysis, fewer N-insertions in productive TCRs were reported among donors in an Asian-associated ancestry cluster than the approximately 670-donor mean. Some IMGT-functional V segments, including TRBV6-2 and TRBV6-3, could not be told apart with the 87-base-pair reads, so those segments were excluded. A later analysis found that TCR association rates varied across HLA loci, with DRB1 alleles showing the most associated TCRs and HLA-C alleles the fewest. At a false discovery rate of 0.05, a later analysis linked about 17,000 TCR beta sequences to specific HLA alleles. The cohort was sequenced for TCR beta chains only, and without alpha or paired-chain data the features that could be detected were limited. Strong co-occurrence of HLA alleles, especially DR and DQ, made assigning TCR associations to individual alleles difficult. For the cohort, immune exposure information was limited to CMV serostatus. About 15 rarely observed V segments, including chromosome 9 orphons, were excluded from the earlier analysis of about 600 of the donors because counts were too low. A further reported finding was that TCR beta sequences accurately predicted the HLA-A and HLA-B alleles for most subjects in the first cohort. Most CMV-associated TCR beta chains appeared to be HLA-restricted in a later analysis, and the HLA associations seemed to be driven largely by CMV exposure. Linkage disequilibrium might explain the correlated functional status among segregating V segments, but an unknown experimental factor could not be ruled out. Cytomegalovirus status was reported to be diagnosed by the classifier with high specificity and sensitivity in both the original and validation cohorts. In a later genetic analysis, a missense DCLRE1C variant was associated with V-gene and J-gene trimming of TCR beta chains, and the association was replicated in an independent cohort. HLA typing was unavailable for some donors at each locus, so association tests used only the typed subset. The authors suggested that the approach could potentially be generalized to other disease states and immunological phenotypes. Compared with equally common non-associated chains, HLA-associated TCR beta chains in a later analysis were more clonally expanded and had lower generation probabilities. Most TCR sequences were observed very rarely across donors, whereas some public TCRs were present in many individuals. A cluster of highly shared sequence variants was judged likely to represent a technical artifact of the sequencing pipeline. A total of fewer than 200 TCR beta chains were listed by the study as associated with cytomegalovirus. Broadly in line with IMGT annotations, most TCR beta V segments showed up in productive rearrangements about 87% or about 30% of the time in an earlier analysis of a few hundred of the donors. In a later analysis, several top co-occurrence clusters were reported to appear linked to parvovirus B19, influenza, CMV and Epstein-Barr virus. In vitro tests confirmed that a few of the cytomegalovirus-associated TCR beta chains recognize cytomegalovirus antigens.

With respect to this clone: Its cognate antigen has yet to be identified. The input lacks base qualities; no much larger clone sits a single base away.

The cohort was made up of 500 to 850 healthy bone marrow donors. All cohort members were sampled while nominally healthy, although unrecorded immune exposures were likely present. The donor tested CMV seropositive and was one of the 289 seropositive cohort members. A peripheral blood sample was collected from each donor, and TCR beta sequencing was performed on peripheral blood mononuclear cells. The Qiagen DNeasy Blood Extraction Kit was used to extract genomic DNA from the blood cell samples. The library was produced with the immunoSEQ multiplex PCR assay. The multiplex PCR relied on a mix of 60 forward primers for TCR Vbeta segments and 13 reverse primers for TCR Jbeta segments. The CDR3 region of rearranged TCR beta genes was amplified from genomic DNA with a multiplex PCR assay. The Illumina HiSeq System was used to sequence the amplified TCR beta libraries as 87-base-pair reads. Per the original workflow: A later analysis tallied 75 million to 85 million unique TCR beta chains across the approximately 670 repertoires, and approximately 12 million of those chains were shared by two or more donors. To remove PCR and sequencing errors, raw reads were error-corrected and collapsed into unique sequences using a nearest-neighbor algorithm that merged closely related sequences. To assign V, D and J gene segments, CDR3 sequences were aligned to IMGT reference sequences. For a sequence to be retained, a match of at least six nucleotides was required to both a V gene segment and a J gene segment. Rearrangements were called productive when the CDR3 lacked stop codons and stayed in frame with V and J; all others were non-productive. Following IMGT convention, CDR3 was defined as the stretch from the second conserved V-encoded cysteine up to the conserved J-encoded phenylalanine. The earlier analysis of 500 to 600 of the donors excluded sequences that lacked an unambiguous match to a single V gene segment. In an earlier analysis of approximately 560 of the donors, a V segment was called functional when productive rearrangements were above 56.7%, and segregating when the standard deviation between donors exceeded 5%. A statistical classification framework was developed to diagnose cytomegalovirus status using the catalog of TCR beta chain sequences. V and J gene assignment, in a later analysis, came from comparing TCR nucleotide sequences with IMGT/GENE-DB human TR gene sequences. Using the TCRdist pipeline, a later analysis assigned CDR3 sequences along with most-parsimonious VDJ recombination scenarios. In a later analysis, each TCR beta chain was defined by its CDR3 amino acid sequence together with its V-gene family, and reads without a unique V-gene family were excluded. A later analysis removed 592 highly shared, low-generation-probability nucleotide sequences to deal with suspected cross-contamination and a sequencing artifact. A later analysis calculated a clonal expansion index for each public chain from normalized within-repertoire ranks of inferred template counts. In a later analysis, generation probabilities were computed using a VDJ recombination model fitted to out-of-frame rearrangements, and the results were checked against IGoR. A later analysis scored TCR-TCR, TCR-HLA and TCR-CMV co-occurrence with hypergeometric tests, applying a repertoire-size bias correction to TCR pairs. To estimate false discovery rates, a later analysis permuted the HLA or CMV assignments 20 times. In a later analysis, co-occurring TCRs were grouped using DBSCAN, and TCRdist sequence similarity was added for clustering within HLA-allele-positive subsets. Repertoires with fewer than 30,000 or more than 120,000 public chains, plus five repertoires with anomalous nucleotide sharing, were excluded from co-occurrence clustering. This immuneACCESS table, as held by TCRdb, lists in-frame sequences with V and J called but not all clones. Of the missing ones, under half trace to an unresolved V gene in checked studies; the others have no known cause. The V and J calls and clone size were taken over from that table, and D and trimming were inferred from the DNA. Counted in this sample were about 78,000 clones; approximately 70% of them appeared once. The ten largest clones represent 11% of the sample.

From the germline V gene (reference sequence), CDR1 is SEHNR and CDR2 is FQNEAQ. Clipping removes 1 base from V and 3 bases from J, with 5 as the unmatched junction base count. The cysteine opens and the phenylalanine closes a CDR3 of 16 amino acids. The sequence is cut down to CDR3 DNA, 48 bases in frame from base 1. The sample consisted of PBMCs. This clonotype originated in a middle-aged woman in good health and CMV-seropositive. The V and J segments used are TRBV7-9 and TRBJ2-3; 9 junctional bases match TRBD1. The DNA sequence is as follows: TGTGCCAGCAGCTTAGGAAGACAGGGGGTTACAGATACGCAGTATTTT. This is translated as CASSLGRQGVTDTQYF.